Given below is one TCR beta chain in context. Recipients boosted at about 4 weeks or about 12 weeks are pooled. The data stem from a study of T cell responses to AZD1222 COVID-19 vaccine. The CDR3 extends over 13 amino acids. CDR1 LGHDT and CDR2 YNNKEL come from the germline V gene (reference sequence). V was trimmed by 7 bases and J by 3 bases, leaving 10 bases between them. TCRdb's copy holds only in-frame clones and misses some; the assay was immunoSEQ multiplex PCR. The sample holds around 170,000 clones, approximately 91% seen once. The material was peripheral blood, obtained 28 days after the second AZD1222 dose. This sequence originates from an adult who received the AZD1222 COVID-19 vaccine. The chain carries TRBV3-1 (or the pseudogene TRBV3-2) and TRBJ1-3, with D perhaps TRBD1 (6 bases). CDR3 sequence: CASNQGYGNTIYF. DNA of the CDR3: TGTGCCAGCAACCAGGGGTATGGAAACACCATATATTTT.